The 2 T cell receptor beta chains below come from one sample, sequenced in a study of blood T cell repertoires in COVID-19 (dated by TCRdb to 2020 to 2021). Library prep was done by the immunoSEQ multiplex PCR assay. Not all clones reach the TCRdb copy of this immuneACCESS table, which keeps in-frame sequences only. Checked studies attribute under half of the gap to unresolved V genes and leave the rest unexplained. Across this sample there are approximately 180,000 clones, with around 80% seen only once. The ten largest clonotypes hold approximately 15% of the sample. Sequencing was performed on PBMCs or T cells enriched from blood (not recorded which). Receptors were obtained from a woman aged 50 to 60 who had recovered from COVID-19.

The J gene is TRBJ1-1, the V gene TRBV4-2; D may be TRBD1 (6 bases). Trimming removed 9 bases from V and 1 base from J, with 15 bases in between. Germline CDR1 LGHNA, CDR2 YNFKEQ. The CDR3 has 14 residues. The CDR3 coding sequence is TGTGCCAGTGCATTAGGACAGAAGAACACTGAAGCTTTCTTT. It encodes CASALGQKNTEAFF.

The V and J genes are TRBV7-2 and TRBJ2-7; 9 bases align to TRBD1. This CDR3 is 15 amino acids long. V lost 6 bases and J lost 3; bases outside the gene matches: 9. Germline CDR1 and CDR2: SGHTA and FQGNSA. Here the CDR3 DNA reads TGTGCCAGCAGGAAAGGGGGGACAGGGCTCTACGAGCAGTACTTC. Its protein product is CASRKGGTGLYEQYF.